This T cell receptor beta chain was found in a study of blood T cell repertoires in COVID-19. Background on the study: The origin of the acute and convalescent COVID-19 samples was the United States, Italy and Spain. The analysed material was cDNA or gDNA that came from T cells, B-cell-depleted T cells, or PBMCs.

Authors' analysis steps: Nucleated cell number was recorded as an estimate derived from reference gene primer amplification. TCRdb's copy holds only in-frame clones and misses some; the assay was immunoSEQ multiplex PCR. That table furnishes V, J and clone size, whereas the DNA furnished D and trimming. The sample holds about 210,000 clones, 84% seen once. CDR3 length: 16 amino acids. Deletions cut 6 bases from V and 5 bases from J, with 21 bases between. The V gene's germline CDR1 is MDHEN and CDR2 SYDVKM. This clonotype originated in a woman between 50 and 59 years old with active or convalescent COVID-19. Sequencing was done on a sample of peripheral blood. The chain has TRBV28 and TRBJ2-3, with D perhaps matching TRBD2 (6 bases). This CDR3 reads CASSPPEWEVGDTQYF. In DNA form, the CDR3 reads TGTGCCAGCAGCCCCCCCGAGTGGGAGGTTGGAGATACGCAGTATTTT.